Listed here is a single T cell receptor (beta chain). V shed 0 bases and J shed 2 bases, with 13 bases lying between them. The germline CDR1 and CDR2 sequences are SGDLS and YYNGEE. The CDR3 is 16 residues long. This record belongs to a study of shared clonotypes between healthy human individuals. TCRdb's copy holds only in-frame clones and misses some; the assay was immunoSEQ multiplex PCR. This repertoire shows more than 1,200,000 clones, about 98.5% found once; its top ten account for roughly 0.36%. The TCR comes from a young man in good health. This chain uses TRBV9 with TRBJ2-3; unclear D gene. The sequencing input was naive CD4+ T cells sorted from blood. Subset: CD45RA+ positively selected. Here the CDR3 DNA reads TGTGCCAGCAGCGTAGATCACAAGGGAAACACAGATACGCAGTATTTT. Translation: CASSVDHKGNTDTQYF.